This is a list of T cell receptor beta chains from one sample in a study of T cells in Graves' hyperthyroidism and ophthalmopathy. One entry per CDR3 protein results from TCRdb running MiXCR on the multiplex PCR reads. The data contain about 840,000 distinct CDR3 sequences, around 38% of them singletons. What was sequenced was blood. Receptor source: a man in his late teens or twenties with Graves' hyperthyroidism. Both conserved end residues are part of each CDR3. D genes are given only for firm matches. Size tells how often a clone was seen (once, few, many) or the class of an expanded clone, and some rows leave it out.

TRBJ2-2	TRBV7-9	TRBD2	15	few	CASSHRLAGAGELFF	TGCGCCAGCAGCCATCGACTAGCGGGGGCCGGGGAGCTGTTTTTT
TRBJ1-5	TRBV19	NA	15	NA	CAALPGADSNQPQHF	TGTGCCGCCCTGCCCGGGGCGGATAGCAATCAGCCCCAGCATTTT
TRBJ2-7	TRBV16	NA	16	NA	CASSQAGTPGGYEQYF	TGTGCCAGCAGCCAAGCCGGGACCCCAGGAGGCTACGAGCAGTACTTC
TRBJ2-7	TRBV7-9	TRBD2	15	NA	CASSSSLAGSYEQYF	TGTGCCAGCAGCTCCAGCCTAGCGGGGTCCTACGAGCAGTACTTC
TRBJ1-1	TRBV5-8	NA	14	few	CASSLTALSTEAFF	TGTGCCAGCAGCTTGACTGCCCTTTCCACTGAAGCTTTCTTT
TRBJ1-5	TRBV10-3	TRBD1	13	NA	CASGQGAAQPQHF	TGTGCCAGTGGACAGGGAGCGGCCCAGCCCCAGCATTTT
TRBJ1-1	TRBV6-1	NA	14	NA	CASSASRANTEAFF	TGTGCCAGCAGTGCATCCAGGGCGAACACTGAAGCTTTCTTT
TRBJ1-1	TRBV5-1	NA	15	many	CASTAWGGQNTEAFF	TGCGCCAGCACGGCCTGGGGGGGACAGAACACTGAAGCTTTCTTT
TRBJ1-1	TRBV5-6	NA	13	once	CASSTYRGQEALF	TGTGCCAGCAGCACCTACCGGGGACAAGAAGCTCTCTTT
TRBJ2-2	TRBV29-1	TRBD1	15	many	CSVGATGALAGELFF	TGCAGCGTGGGGGCAACAGGGGCGTTAGCCGGGGAGCTGTTTTTT
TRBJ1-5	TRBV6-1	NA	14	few	CASSAVNSNQPQHF	TGTGCCAGCAGTGCGGTTAATAGCAATCAGCCCCAGCATTTT
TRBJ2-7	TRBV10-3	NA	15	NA	CASREEGLSSYEQYF	TGTGCCAGCAGGGAGGAGGGGTTGAGCTCCTACGAGCAGTACTTC
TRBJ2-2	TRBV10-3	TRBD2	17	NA	CAISDEPGGARTGELFF	TGTGCCATCAGTGATGAGCCCGGGGGGGCCAGGACCGGGGAGCTGTTTTTT
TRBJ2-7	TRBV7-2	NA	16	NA	CASSLESGTGSYEQYF	TGTGCCAGCAGCTTAGAATCAGGCACCGGCTCCTACGAGCAGTACTTC
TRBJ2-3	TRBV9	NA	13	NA	CASSHRVRDTQYF	TGTGCCAGCAGCCACAGGGTTAGAGATACGCAGTATTTT
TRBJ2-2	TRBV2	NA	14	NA	CASMITGGTGELFF	TGTGCCAGCATGATCACGGGTGGCACCGGGGAGCTGTTTTTT
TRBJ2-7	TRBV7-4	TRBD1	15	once	CASSYARGQNYEQYF	TGTGCCAGCAGTTACGCTAGGGGACAGAACTACGAGCAGTACTTC
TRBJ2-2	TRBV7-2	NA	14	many	CASSTDRYTGELFF	TGTGCCAGCAGCACGGACAGATACACCGGGGAGCTGTTTTTT
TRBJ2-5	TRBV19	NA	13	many	CASSIGREETQYF	TGTGCCAGTAGTATTGGGCGGGAAGAGACCCAGTACTTC
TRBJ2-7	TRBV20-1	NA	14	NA	CSAAIGTAGYEQYF	TGCAGTGCGGCGATCGGGACGGCCGGCTACGAGCAGTACTTC
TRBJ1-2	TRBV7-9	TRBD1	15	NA	CASSLDWTGPNGYTF	TGTGCCAGCAGCTTAGATTGGACAGGGCCTAATGGCTACACCTTC
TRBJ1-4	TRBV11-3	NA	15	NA	CASSLGCATNEKLFF	TGTGCCAGCAGCTTAGGGTGTGCAACTAATGAAAAACTGTTTTTT
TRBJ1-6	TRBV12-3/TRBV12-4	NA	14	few	CASSLGRRGTPLHF	TGTGCCAGCAGCCTTGGGAGACGTGGGACACCCCTCCACTTT
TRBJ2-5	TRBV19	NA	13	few	CASSIPSGWTQYF	TGTGCCAGTAGTATCCCCTCCGGGTGGACCCAGTACTTC
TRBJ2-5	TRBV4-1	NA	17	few	CASSQEIGTDLRETQYF	TGCGCCAGCAGCCAAGAGATCGGGACGGACCTTAGGGAGACCCAGTACTTC
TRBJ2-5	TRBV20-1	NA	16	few	CSARDPGPGGQETQYF	TGCAGTGCTAGAGATCCGGGGCCAGGGGGGCAAGAGACCCAGTACTTC
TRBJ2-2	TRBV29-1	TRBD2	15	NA	CSVKTSGVNTGELFF	TGCAGCGTGAAGACTAGCGGGGTGAACACCGGGGAGCTGTTTTTT
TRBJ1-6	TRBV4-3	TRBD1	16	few	CASSQIAQGTNSPLHF	TGCGCCAGCAGCCAAATCGCACAGGGGACAAATTCACCCCTCCACTTT
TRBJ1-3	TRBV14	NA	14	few	CASSHRGAGNTIYF	TGTGCCAGCAGCCACAGGGGAGCCGGAAACACCATATATTTT
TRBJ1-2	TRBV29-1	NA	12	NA	CSVEDGDYGYTF	TGCAGCGTTGAAGACGGAGACTATGGCTACACCTTC
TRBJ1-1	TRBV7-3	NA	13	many	CASSSQSDTEAFF	TGTGCCAGCAGCTCCCAGAGCGACACTGAAGCTTTCTTT
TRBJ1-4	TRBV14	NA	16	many	CASSQDAVGAHEKLFF	TGTGCCAGCAGCCAAGACGCAGTCGGGGCGCATGAAAAACTGTTTTTT
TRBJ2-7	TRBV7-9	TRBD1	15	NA	CASSWGQGASYGQYF	TGTGCCAGCAGCTGGGGACAGGGCGCCAGCTACGGGCAGTACTTC
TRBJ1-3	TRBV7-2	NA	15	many	CASSLAWETGNTIYF	TGTGCCAGCAGCCTTGCCTGGGAAACTGGAAACACCATATATTTT
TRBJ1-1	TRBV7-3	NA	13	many	CASSDEMNTEAFF	TGTGCCAGCAGCGATGAAATGAACACTGAAGCTTTCTTT
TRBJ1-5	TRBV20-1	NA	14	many	CSARTPYSNQPQHF	TGCAGTGCGCGGACACCCTATAGCAATCAGCCCCAGCATTTT
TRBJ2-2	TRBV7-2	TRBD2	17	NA	CASSGLTSGRSAGELFF	TGTGCCAGCAGCGGATTGACTAGCGGGAGGTCGGCCGGGGAGCTGTTTTTT
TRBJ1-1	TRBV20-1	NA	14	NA	CSAREFRDNTEAFF	TGCAGTGCTAGAGAATTCAGGGATAACACTGAAGCTTTCTTT
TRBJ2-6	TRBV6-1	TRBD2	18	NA	CASSPTSGGASGANVLTF	TGTGCCAGCAGTCCGACTAGCGGGGGGGCCTCTGGGGCCAACGTCCTGACTTTC
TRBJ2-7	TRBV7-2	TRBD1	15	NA	CASSLRDRESHEQYF	TGTGCCAGCAGCCTCCGGGACAGGGAATCCCACGAGCAGTACTTC
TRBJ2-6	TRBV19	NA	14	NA	CASSPQRGNNVLTF	TGTGCCAGCAGCCCCCAGCGAGGGAACAACGTCCTGACTTTC
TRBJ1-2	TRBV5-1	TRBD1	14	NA	CASSSGQGADDYTF	TGCGCCAGCAGCTCGGGACAGGGGGCGGATGACTACACCTTC
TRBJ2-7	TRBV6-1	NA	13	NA	CASSEPGDHEQYF	TGTGCCAGCAGTGAACCGGGGGACCACGAGCAGTACTTC
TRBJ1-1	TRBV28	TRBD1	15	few	CASSAGGQGNTEAFF	TGTGCCAGCAGTGCAGGAGGACAGGGGAACACTGAAGCTTTCTTT
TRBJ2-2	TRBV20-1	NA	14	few	CSARDSGNTGELFF	TGCAGTGCTAGAGACTCAGGGAACACCGGGGAGCTGTTTTTT
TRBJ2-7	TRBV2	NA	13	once	CAWSSLAPFEQYF	TGTGCCTGGAGTTCGTTAGCCCCCTTCGAGCAGTACTTC
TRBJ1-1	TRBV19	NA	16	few	CASSMSAGGGYTEAFF	TGTGCCAGTAGTATGAGCGCCGGCGGAGGGTACACTGAAGCTTTCTTT